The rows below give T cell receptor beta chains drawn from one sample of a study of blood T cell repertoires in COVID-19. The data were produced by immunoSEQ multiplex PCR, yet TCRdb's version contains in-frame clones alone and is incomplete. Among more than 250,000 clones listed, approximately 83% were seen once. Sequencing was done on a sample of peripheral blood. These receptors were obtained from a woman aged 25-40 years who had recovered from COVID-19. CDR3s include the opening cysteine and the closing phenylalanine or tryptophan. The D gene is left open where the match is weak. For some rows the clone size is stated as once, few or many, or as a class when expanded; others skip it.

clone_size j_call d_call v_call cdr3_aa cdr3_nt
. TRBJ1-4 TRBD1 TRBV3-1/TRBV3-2 CASSQVRTGFNEKLFF TGTGCCAGCAGCCAAGTGCGGACAGGCTTTAATGAAAAACTGTTTTTT
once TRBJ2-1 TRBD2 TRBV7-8 CASSLQLAGSYNEQFF TGTGCCAGCAGCTTACAGCTAGCGGGGTCCTACAATGAGCAGTTCTTC
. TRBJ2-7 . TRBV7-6 CASSPRYPPTRSYEQYF TGTGCCAGCAGCCCCAGGTACCCCCCGACCAGGTCCTACGAGCAGTACTTC
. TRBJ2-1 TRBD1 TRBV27 CASKRDSYNEQFF TGTGCCAGCAAAAGGGACAGCTACAATGAGCAGTTCTTC
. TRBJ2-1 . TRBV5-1 CASSTREYNEQFF TGCGCCAGCAGCACCAGGGAATACAATGAGCAGTTCTTC
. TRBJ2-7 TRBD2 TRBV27 CASSPLAGDGYEQYF TGTGCCAGCAGTCCCCTCGCGGGAGACGGTTACGAGCAGTACTTC
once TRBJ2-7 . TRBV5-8 CASSLYSYEQYF TGTGCCAGCAGCTTGTACAGCTACGAGCAGTACTTC
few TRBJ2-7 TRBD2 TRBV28 CASSLTSSEQYF TGTGCCAGCAGTTTGACTAGCTCCGAGCAGTACTTC
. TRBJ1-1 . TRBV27 CASSLAGAGTEAFF TGTGCCAGCAGTTTAGCGGGGGCGGGCACTGAAGCTTTCTTT
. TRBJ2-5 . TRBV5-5 CASSLVQGRHETQYF TGTGCCAGCAGCTTGGTTCAGGGTAGACACGAGACCCAGTACTTC
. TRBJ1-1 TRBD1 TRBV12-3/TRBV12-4 CASTLQGPEAFF TGTGCCAGCACGTTACAGGGGCCTGAAGCTTTCTTT
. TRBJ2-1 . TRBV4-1 CASSQERISEQFF TGCGCCAGCAGCCAAGAGAGGATTAGTGAGCAGTTCTTC
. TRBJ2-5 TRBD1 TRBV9 CASSVGLAPGGAEETQYF TGTGCCAGCAGCGTAGGGCTGGCGCCAGGGGGCGCGGAGGAGACCCAGTACTTC
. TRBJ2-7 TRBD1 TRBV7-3 CASSPNAGTEIYEQYF TGTGCCAGCAGCCCTAACGCCGGGACAGAAATATACGAGCAGTACTTC
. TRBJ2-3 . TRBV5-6 CASWRGPSDTQYF TGTGCCAGCTGGCGGGGGCCCTCAGATACGCAGTATTTT
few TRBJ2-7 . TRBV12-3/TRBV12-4 CASSPGTSVSF TGTGCCAGCAGTCCAGGGACATCCGTCAGCTTC
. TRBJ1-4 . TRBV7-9 CASSFTGNEKLFF TGTGCCAGCAGCTTTACAGGGAATGAAAAACTGTTTTTT
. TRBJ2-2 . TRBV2 CASRWEANTGELFF TGTGCCAGCAGGTGGGAGGCGAACACCGGGGAGCTGTTTTTT
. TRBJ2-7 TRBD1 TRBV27 CASSLRGQGAFEQYF TGTGCCAGCAGTTTAAGGGGGCAGGGGGCGTTTGAGCAGTACTTC
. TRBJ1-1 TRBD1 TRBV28 CASRQGATEAFF TGTGCCAGCAGGCAGGGGGCGACTGAAGCTTTCTTT
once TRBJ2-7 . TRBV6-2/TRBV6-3 CASSYSSGFGEQYF TGTGCCAGCAGTTACTCTTCAGGGTTCGGCGAGCAGTACTTC
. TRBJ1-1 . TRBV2 CASSDGGVYTEAFF TGTGCCAGCAGTGATGGGGGGGTTTACACTGAAGCTTTCTTT
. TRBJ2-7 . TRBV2 CASSAQGTVDEQYF TGTGCCAGCAGTGCACAGGGAACTGTCGACGAGCAGTACTTC
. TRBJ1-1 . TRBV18 CASSPSGAEAFF TGTGCCAGCTCACCTTCCGGGGCTGAAGCTTTCTTT
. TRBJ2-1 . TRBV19 CASRNGLYNEQFF TGTGCCAGTAGAAATGGACTCTACAATGAGCAGTTCTTC
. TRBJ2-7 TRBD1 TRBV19 CASSIATGGSYEQYF TGTGCCAGTAGTATAGCGACAGGGGGCTCCTACGAGCAGTACTTC
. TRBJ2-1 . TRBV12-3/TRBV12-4 CASSPGGYNEQFF TGTGCCAGCAGTCCCGGCGGATACAATGAGCAGTTCTTC
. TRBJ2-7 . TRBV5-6 CASTAEDHPYEQYF TGTGCCAGCACCGCGGAAGACCACCCCTACGAGCAGTACTTC
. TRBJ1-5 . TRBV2 CASRGAQNVGIQPQHF TGTGCCAGCAGGGGGGCCCAAAATGTCGGTATCCAGCCCCAGCATTTT
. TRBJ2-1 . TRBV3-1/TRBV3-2 CASSLRGVLGEQFF TGTGCCAGCAGCCTCCGAGGTGTCCTTGGTGAGCAGTTCTTC
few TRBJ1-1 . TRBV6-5 CASGPGGTEAFF TGTGCCAGCGGCCCTGGAGGGACTGAAGCTTTCTTT
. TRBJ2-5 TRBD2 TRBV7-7 CASSPTAGGPETQYF TGTGCTAGCAGCCCCACAGCGGGAGGGCCAGAGACCCAGTACTTC
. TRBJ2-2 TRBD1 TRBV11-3 CASSQDRGLTGELFF TGTGCCAGCAGTCAGGACAGGGGGCTCACCGGGGAGCTGTTTTTT
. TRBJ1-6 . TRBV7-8 CASSSAGTQGAPLHF TGTGCCAGCAGCTCTGCCGGGACTCAAGGGGCACCCCTCCACTTT
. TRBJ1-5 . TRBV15 CATSRPREGPNQPQHF TGTGCCACCAGCAGACCCCGGGAGGGCCCAAATCAGCCCCAGCATTTT
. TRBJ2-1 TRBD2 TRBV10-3 CAISESFPSSGSFSQFF TGTGCCATCAGTGAGTCGTTTCCCTCTAGCGGGAGTTTTTCGCAGTTCTTC
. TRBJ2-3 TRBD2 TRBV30 CAWTPGLGSDTQYF TGTGCCTGGACCCCGGGACTAGGGTCAGATACGCAGTATTTT
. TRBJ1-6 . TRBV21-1 CASTDTGKAYFSPLHF TGTGCCAGCACCGATACAGGCAAAGCCTACTTTTCACCCCTCCACTTT
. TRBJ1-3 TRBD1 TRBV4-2 CASSQETRQGSGNTIYF TGTGCCAGCAGCCAAGAGACCCGACAGGGGTCTGGAAACACCATATATTTT
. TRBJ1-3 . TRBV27 CASSSGGLSGNTIYF TGTGCCAGCAGTTCCGGGGGTCTCTCTGGAAACACCATATATTTT
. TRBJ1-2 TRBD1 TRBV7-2 CASSETGGNYGYTF TGTGCCAGCAGCGAGACAGGGGGAAACTATGGCTACACCTTC
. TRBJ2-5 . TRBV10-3 CAITPRERETQYF TGTGCCATCACCCCCCGGGAGAGAGAGACCCAGTACTTC
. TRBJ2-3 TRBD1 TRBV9 CASSVATQDRGTDTQYF TGTGCCAGCAGCGTAGCTACTCAGGACAGGGGGACAGATACGCAGTATTTT
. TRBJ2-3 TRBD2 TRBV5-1 CASSPGLAASTDTQYF TGCGCCAGCAGCCCTGGACTAGCGGCTAGCACAGATACGCAGTATTTT
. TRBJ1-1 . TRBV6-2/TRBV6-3 CASSRLMRMNTEAFF TGTGCCAGCAGTCGACTCATGCGTATGAACACTGAAGCTTTCTTT
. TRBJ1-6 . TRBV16 CASSQSRGIDSPLHF TGTGCCAGCAGCCAATCCCGGGGGATCGATTCACCCCTCCACTTT
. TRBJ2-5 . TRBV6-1 CASNGPSLGTQYF TGTGCCAGCAATGGGCCCTCTCTCGGGACCCAGTACTTC
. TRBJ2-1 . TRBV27 CASSSYRTWGQFF TGTGCCAGCAGTTCCTACAGGACCTGGGGGCAGTTCTTC
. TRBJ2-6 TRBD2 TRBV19 CAGGVSGANVLTF TGTGCCGGGGGGGTCTCTGGGGCCAACGTCCTGACTTTC
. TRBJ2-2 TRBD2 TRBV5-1 CASSSSAGEYTGELFF TGCGCCAGCAGCTCCTCGGCGGGAGAGTACACCGGGGAGCTGTTTTTT
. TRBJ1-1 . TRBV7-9 CASSAIKAFF TGTGCCAGCAGCGCTATTAAAGCTTTCTTT
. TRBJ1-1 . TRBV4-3 CASSQARGMEAFF TGCGCCAGCAGCCAAGCTAGGGGAATGGAAGCTTTCTTT
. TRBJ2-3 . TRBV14 CASSQDFGTDTQYF TGTGCCAGCAGCCAAGATTTCGGCACAGATACGCAGTATTTT
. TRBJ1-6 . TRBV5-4 CASGTPGSPNSPLHF TGTGCCAGCGGTACCCCCGGGAGCCCCAATTCACCCCTCCACTTT
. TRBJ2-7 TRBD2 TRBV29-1 CSVVVLAGGTGEQYF TGCAGCGTTGTTGTACTAGCGGGAGGGACTGGCGAGCAGTACTTC
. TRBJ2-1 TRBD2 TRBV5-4 CASSSGLAGGNEQFF TGTGCCAGCAGCTCGGGACTAGCGGGGGGCAATGAGCAGTTCTTC
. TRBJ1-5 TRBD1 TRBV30 CAWSVQGNQPQHF TGTGCCTGGAGTGTACAGGGGAATCAGCCCCAGCATTTT
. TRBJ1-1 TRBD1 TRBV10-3 CAIRKFSTGRNTEAFF TGTGCCATCAGGAAATTTTCGACAGGGAGGAACACTGAAGCTTTCTTT
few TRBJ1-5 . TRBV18 CASSPGSNQPQHF TGTGCCAGCTCACCGGGCAGCAATCAGCCCCAGCATTTT
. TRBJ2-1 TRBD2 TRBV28 CASSWAGGEQFF TGTGCCAGCAGTTGGGCGGGGGGTGAGCAGTTCTTC